This T cell receptor beta chain is drawn from a study of CD8+ T cells in alopecia areata. On this clone itself: Its matching antigen is unknown. Additional DNA sequences in this sample encode the identical CDR3.

Findings of the study overall: Greater clonality was observed in lesional scalp samples, especially alopecia totalis/universalis, versus normal scalp.

cDNA reverse transcribed from extracted RNA served as the sequencing template. TCRdb keeps only in-frame clones here, not all; method: immunoSEQ multiplex PCR. The sample yields about 140,000 clones, under 60% seen once. Germline V gene sequence: CDR1 SNHLY, CDR2 FYNNEI. This CDR3 region has 14 residues. Trimming removed 4 bases from V and 5 bases from J; junction bases left unmatched: 4. The clonotype was recovered from a human donor with alopecia areata. Source: CD4+ T cells sorted from blood, taken at week 0. This chain uses TRBV2 with TRBJ2-5; 10 nucleotides agree with TRBD1. In DNA form, the CDR3 reads TGTGCCAGCAGTGGACAGGGGGCGAGGGAGACCCAGTACTTC. This gives the protein CASSGQGARETQYF.